These 32 T cell receptor beta chains were sequenced from one sample in a study of response to subunit inactivated influenza vaccine. TCRdb re-analysed the RT-PCR reads in MiXCR, keeping a single row per CDR3 protein. The sample shows a few hundred thousand distinct CDR3 sequences, about 15% of them seen only once. The source was PBMCs from blood, collected 11 to 12 days after vaccination. The source of these receptors is a middle-aged man who received an inactivated influenza vaccine.

This clonotype was counted between two and nine times. The chain employs TRBV28 and TRBJ1-1; D call uncertain. The V gene's germline CDR1 is MDHEN and CDR2 SYDVKM. The germline V and J ends were trimmed by 4 bases and 6 bases, with 6 bases remaining between them. The CDR3 is 11 amino acids. CDR3 in DNA: TGTGCCAGCAGTTGGGGATCTGAAGCTTTCTTT. Amino acid sequence: CASSWGSEAFF.

J is TRBJ2-3 and V is TRBV5-1; 7 nucleotides agree with TRBD2. J was trimmed by 6 bases and V by 2 bases; bases with no gene match: 12. From germline, CDR1 is SGHRS and CDR2 YFSETQ. CDR3 length: 16 amino acids. The CDR3 sequence is CASSFSQRGSTDTQYF. CDR3 coding DNA: TGCGCCAGCAGCTTTAGCCAGCGGGGTTCTACTGATACGCAGTATTTT.

This clonotype was picked up a small number of times. Here the CDR3 DNA reads TGTGCCAGCAGCTTAGCGGGCAGGGGAGTGAACACTGAAGCTTTCTTT. It specifies CASSLAGRGVNTEAFF. V and J are TRBV7-8 and TRBJ1-1, with D perhaps matching TRBD1 (6 bases). The germline V gene has CDR1 SGHVS and CDR2 FQNEAQ. The length of the CDR3 is 16 residues. V was pared by 0 bases and J by 0 bases, with 11 bases between.

The chain couples TRBV27 to TRBJ2-7, with 14 nucleotides matching TRBD2. Trimming removed 5 bases from V and 6 bases from J; junction bases left unmatched: 15. Germline V lookup: CDR1 MNHEY, CDR2 SMNVEV (reference sequence). The CDR3 length is 18 residues. In nucleotides, the CDR3 is TGTGCCAGCAGTCCCGCCATCCTGGGACTAGCGGGAGCTGGCGAGCAGTACTTC. Its protein product is CASSPAILGLAGAGEQYF.

This chain links TRBV20-1 with TRBJ2-3; 10 positions match TRBD2. The J segment lost 4 bases and the V segment lost 0 bases, leaving 4 bases of the junction unmatched. CDR3 length: 15 amino acids. Germline CDR1 is DFQATT and CDR2 is SNEGSKA (reference sequence). CDR3 residues: CSARELAGGPDTQYF. CDR3 DNA sequence: TGCAGTGCTAGAGAGTTAGCGGGGGGCCCAGATACGCAGTATTTT.

The V call is TRBV10-3, the J call TRBJ2-7; TRBD1 agrees at 10 bases. The germline V gene encodes CDR1 ENHRY and CDR2 SYGVKD. CDR3 length: 18 residues. V was pared by 5 bases and J by 3 bases, with 16 bases of the junction left unmatched. Here the CDR3 reads CAISRYLNRDRGGYEQYF. CDR3 DNA: TGTGCCATCAGTCGTTACCTAAACCGGGACAGGGGCGGCTACGAGCAGTACTTC.

The chain is built from TRBV18 and TRBJ2-3; 7 bases match TRBD2. The V and J ends lost 2 bases and 3 bases, in that order; junction bases with no gene match: 11. This CDR3 spans 17 amino acids. Looked up from germline, CDR1 is KGHSH and CDR2 is LQKENI. CDR3 nucleotides: TGTGCCAGCTCACCAATAACCAGCGGGAAGGGGACAGATACGCAGTATTTT. Translation: CASSPITSGKGTDTQYF.

DNA for the CDR3: TGTGCCAGCAGCCACGCGGGGGAAAAACTGTTTTTT. Translating gives CASSHAGEKLFF. The chain couples TRBV11-2 to TRBJ1-4; D gene uncertain. Trimming removed 5 bases from V and 8 bases from J, with 9 bases in between. The CDR3 loop spans 12 amino acids. The germline V gene has CDR1 SGHAT and CDR2 FQNNGV.

The chain links TRBV5-1 to TRBJ2-1; the D gene is possibly TRBD2 (6 bases). The length of the CDR3 is 15 residues. V gave up 3 bases and J gave up 5 bases, with 15 bases separating them. CDR1 and CDR2 (germline): SGHRS, YFSETQ. CDR3 sequence: CASSSGVGGNNEQFF. CDR3 bases: TGCGCCAGCAGCTCGGGAGTCGGCGGCAACAATGAGCAGTTCTTC.

This clonotype has more than one count but fewer than ten. The V and J genes are TRBV10-3 and TRBJ2-2; D may correspond to TRBD1 or TRBD2 (5 bases each). Germline V CDR1 and CDR2: ENHRY, SYGVKD. V was clipped by 0 bases and J by 0 bases, with 8 bases between them. The CDR3 length is 16 residues. CDR3 bases: TGTGCCATCAGTGAGTCTGGGACGGCGAACACCGGGGAGCTGTTTTTT. Translated: CAISESGTANTGELFF.

The V and J genes are TRBV3-1 and TRBJ1-1; D may be TRBD1 (5 bases). From germline, CDR1 is LGHDT and CDR2 YNNKEL (reference sequence). This CDR3 has 15 amino acids. Deletions cut 3 bases from V and 4 bases from J, with 15 bases between. The CDR3 region has the DNA TGTGCCAGCAGCCAGAACGAGGGACTAGGCACTGAAGCTTTCTTT. Its protein is CASSQNEGLGTEAFF.

This chain links TRBV12-3 or TRBV12-4 with TRBJ2-3; weak D call: TRBD1 (5 bases). V shed 7 bases and J shed 3 bases, with 20 bases lying between them. This CDR3 comprises 16 residues. The CDR3 loop is CASTQGIFKRTDTQYF. The CDR3 bases are TGTGCCAGCACCCAGGGCATATTTAAAAGGACAGATACGCAGTATTTT.

This clonotype showed up just a few times. The J gene is TRBJ2-3, the V gene TRBV6-2 or TRBV6-3; TRBD2 matches at 14 bases. J was trimmed by 7 bases and V by 2 bases; bases with no gene match: 8. The V gene's germline CDR1 is MNHEY and CDR2 SVGEGT. The CDR3 runs to 17 residues. CDR3 sequence: CASSYLGTSGSVNTQYF. DNA of the CDR3: TGTGCCAGCAGTTACCTCGGGACTAGCGGGAGTGTGAATACGCAGTATTTT.

A few counts support this clonotype. The chain carries TRBV20-1 and TRBJ2-1, with TRBD2 as a possible D gene (5 bases). Germline-derived CDR1 and CDR2 are DFQATT and SNEGSKA (reference sequence). The CDR3 runs to 16 residues. Trimming pared 0 bases from V and 3 bases from J, leaving 15 bases between. CDR3 sequence: CSARDLRRADYNEQFF. In DNA form, the CDR3 reads TGCAGTGCTAGAGATTTAAGGCGGGCCGACTACAATGAGCAGTTCTTC.

The chain recombines TRBV7-2 with TRBJ2-3; D not resolved. The CDR3 contains 15 residues. V lost 1 base and J 6 bases, leaving 14 bases between the germline ends. From germline, CDR1 is SGHTA and CDR2 FQGNSA. CDR3 loop: CASSLGGITVDTQYF. The CDR3 DNA reads as TGTGCCAGCAGCTTAGGCGGCATTACGGTCGATACGCAGTATTTT.

The rearrangement joins TRBV7-9 to TRBJ2-2; 9 bases fit TRBD2. V shed 5 bases and J 2 bases; nucleotides not matched to a gene: 9. The CDR3 sequence is 17 residues long. Germline lookup yields CDR1 SEHNR and CDR2 FQNEAQ (reference sequence). The CDR3 sequence: CASSPPGLAFNTGELFF. CDR3 nucleotide sequence: TGTGCCAGCAGCCCCCCGGGACTAGCCTTCAACACCGGGGAGCTGTTTTTT.

This clonotype was counted a single time. This chain uses TRBV15 with TRBJ2-7, with D perhaps TRBD1 (6 bases). The CDR3 totals 15 residues. Trimming took off 0 bases at V and 1 base at J, with 10 bases between the two ends. Germline CDR1 reads LNHNV; CDR2 reads YYDKDF (reference sequence). The CDR3 DNA reads TGTGCCACCAGCAGAGATAGTCAGGGGTCCTACGAGCAGTACTTC. Protein product: CATSRDSQGSYEQYF.

This clonotype was observed a handful of times. The V and J genes are TRBV14 and TRBJ2-1, with 10 bases matching TRBD1. The junction had 6 bases not matched to a gene; V was cut back by 3 bases and J by 7 bases. There are 15 residues in the CDR3. Germline CDR1 SGHDN, CDR2 FVKESK. The CDR3 nucleotides are TGTGCCAGCAGCCACCGGACAGGGGGGTTTAATGAGCAGTTCTTC. Its protein is CASSHRTGGFNEQFF.

Many counts were recorded for this clonotype. The CDR3 coding sequence is TGTGCCAGCAGCTTAGCGCGCGGGGCGGGTAATGAAAAACTGTTTTTT. It translates to CASSLARGAGNEKLFF. This chain links TRBV7-2 with TRBJ1-4, with D possibly being TRBD1 (5 bases). The V and J ends lost 0 bases and 4 bases respectively, with 12 bases between them. Germline values: CDR1 SGHTA, CDR2 FQGNSA. CDR3 length: 16 amino acids. The full variable domain, its missing parts supplied by reference TRBV7-2 and TRBJ1-4, is GAGVSQSPSNKVTEKGKDVELRCDPISGHTALYWYRQSLGQGLEFLIYFQGNSAPDKSGLPSDRFSAERTGGSVSTLTIQRTQQEDSAVYLCASSLARGAGNEKLFFGSGTQLSVL.

This clonotype was observed a few times. V usage is TRBV28 and J usage is TRBJ1-6, with D perhaps matching TRBD1 (6 bases). The CDR3 runs to 11 residues. Between the trimmed V and J ends, which lost 4 bases and 13 bases, there was a span of 8 bases. Germline assignment: CDR1 MDHEN and CDR2 SYDVKM. CDR3 residues: CASSSRGPLHF. CDR3 nucleotides: TGTGCCAGCAGTTCCAGGGGTCCCCTCCACTTT.

The chain has TRBV11-2 and TRBJ2-3; D perhaps matches TRBD2 (6 bases). The CDR3 consists of 16 residues. V gave up 4 bases and J gave up 0 bases, with 14 bases separating them. Germline V gene sequence: CDR1 SGHAT, CDR2 FQNNGV. The CDR3: CASSSKLASSTDTQYF. CDR3 coding DNA: TGTGCCAGCAGCTCCAAACTAGCATCGAGCACAGATACGCAGTATTTT.

This clonotype occurred a few times. The chain employs TRBV12-3 or TRBV12-4 and TRBJ2-2, with 7 positions matching TRBD2. CDR3 length: 16 amino acids. V trimming: 7 bases; J trimming: 4 bases; junction bases outside the gene matches: 12. CDR3 DNA: TGTGCCAGCACCCCCGGCCGGGGGGTCTTCACCGGGGAGCTGTTTTTT. Translating it yields CASTPGRGVFTGELFF.

This chain connects TRBV27 to TRBJ2-1, with TRBD1 matching over 10 bases. The V and J ends lost 5 bases and 5 bases, in that order; junction bases with no gene match: 6. The length of the CDR3 is 15 residues. CDR1 is MNHEY, CDR2 SMNVEV, per germline (reference sequence). This CDR3 is CASSPDRGRHNEQFF. The DNA of the CDR3 is TGTGCCAGCAGTCCCGACAGGGGGCGCCACAATGAGCAGTTCTTC.

This clonotype has a handful of counts. The V call is TRBV11-1, the J call TRBJ2-6; 9 bases are a match to TRBD2. Germline CDR1 reads SGHAT; CDR2 reads FQDESV (reference sequence). Unmatched junction bases numbered 7, after V lost 1 base and J lost 0 bases. This CDR3 comprises 19 residues. CDR3 DNA: TGTGCCAGCAGCTTAGGCGGTAGCGGGAGACTCTCTGGGGCCAACGTCCTGACTTTC. This sequence encodes CASSLGGSGRLSGANVLTF.

V is TRBV15 and J is TRBJ2-1; TRBD2 aligns across 12 bases. The V segment lost 0 bases and the J segment 8 bases; nucleotides outside the gene matches: 5. The CDR3 is 16 residues long. The germline CDR1 and CDR2 sequences are LNHNV and YYDKDF (reference sequence). The CDR3 DNA reads as TGTGCCACCAGCAGAGATTCCGGACTAGCGGGATATGAGCAGTTCTTC. Residues: CATSRDSGLAGYEQFF.

The genes are TRBV12-3 or TRBV12-4 and TRBJ1-2, with D possibly TRBD1 on 5 matching bases. This CDR3 region has 15 residues. Trimming shortened V by 3 bases and J by 4 bases, and 15 bases separated the two germline ends. CDR3 residues: CASSLVQGSPYGYTF. In nucleotides, the CDR3 is TGTGCCAGCAGTTTGGTTCAGGGCTCTCCCTATGGCTACACCTTC.

This clonotype occurred a few times. V usage is TRBV29-1 and J usage is TRBJ1-3; D is possibly TRBD1 (6 bases). The V end was cut by 4 bases, the J end by 7 bases, with 11 bases between. The CDR3 length is 12 residues. Germline V gives CDR1 SQVTM, CDR2 ANQGSEA. This CDR3 reads CSVALQGNTIYF. CDR3 in DNA: TGCAGCGTTGCTCTCCAGGGGAACACCATATATTTT.

This clonotype was seen ten or more times. This chain joins TRBV20-1 and TRBJ1-1; perhaps TRBD1 as D (5 bases). This CDR3 is 14 amino acids long. CDR1 DFQATT and CDR2 SNEGSKA come from the germline V gene (reference sequence). Trimming pared 3 bases from V and 1 base from J, leaving 12 bases between. The CDR3, as DNA: TGCAGTGCTAGGTGGCCAGGGTGGAACACTGAAGCTTTCTTT. Its translation: CSARWPGWNTEAFF.

V gene TRBV7-8 combines with J gene TRBJ2-1, with 7 nucleotides matching TRBD1. Germline CDR1 SGHVS, CDR2 FQNEAQ. The CDR3 has 16 amino acids. V was pared by 5 bases and J by 0 bases, with 7 bases of the junction left unmatched. This chain's CDR3 is CASSKNRQGSYNEQFF. The CDR3 DNA follows: TGTGCCAGCAGCAAAAATCGACAGGGCTCCTACAATGAGCAGTTCTTC.

This clonotype was counted only a few times. The CDR3 DNA sequence: TGTGCCAGCAGTCTCCAAGGACAGGGAAGGGGGGGTGAGCAGTTCTTC. This translates into CASSLQGQGRGGEQFF. The rearrangement uses TRBV28 and TRBJ2-1, with a tentative D call TRBD1 (8 bases). Trimming took off 5 bases at V and 9 bases at J, with 23 bases between the two ends. The CDR3 runs 16 residues. Per the germline V gene, CDR1 is MDHEN and CDR2 is SYDVKM. Looking up the rest from reference TRBV28 and TRBJ2-1 gives the full variable domain: DVKVTQSSRYLVKRTGEKVFLECVQDMDHENMFWYRQDPGLGLRLIYFSYDVKMKEKGDIPEGYSVSREKKERFSLILESASTNQTSMYLCASSLQGQGRGGEQFFGPGTRLTVL.

This chain joins TRBV2 and TRBJ2-5; 11 bases are a match to TRBD2. Unmatched junction bases numbered 20, after V lost 7 bases and J lost 10 bases. The length of the CDR3 is 17 residues. Germline V gives CDR1 SNHLY, CDR2 FYNNEI. CDR3 sequence: CASIQTSGAAGGKGQYF. CDR3 bases: TGTGCCAGCATCCAGACTAGCGGGGCCGCCGGCGGGAAGGGCCAGTACTTC.

The chain carries TRBV3-1 and TRBJ1-2; no definite D call. V was cut by 10 bases and J by 1 base, with 10 bases left in between. Germline V gene lookup returns CDR1 LGHDT and CDR2 YNNKEL (reference sequence). The CDR3 is 12 amino acids. The CDR3 loop reads CATGTNNYGYTF. The DNA of the CDR3 is TGTGCCACAGGCACAAATAACTATGGCTACACCTTC.